These 32 T cell receptor beta chains were sequenced from one sample in a study of shared clonotypes between healthy human individuals. Terminally differentiated effector memory CD45RA+ cells were excluded by CCR7 positive selection of CD45RO-negative cells. TCRdb keeps only in-frame clones here, not all; method: immunoSEQ multiplex PCR. The top ten clones hold more than 1.5% of a sample with about 2.1 million clones, around 95% of them seen once. The sample was naive CD8+ T cells from PBMCs. These receptors originate from a man younger than 35 in good health. Some clones in this sample may be carry-over from other donors' samples.

The chain is built from TRBV27 and TRBJ2-7; D is unclear. The CDR3 extends over 16 amino acids. Trimming left V 5 bases short and J 3 bases short, with 20 bases between. Germline V lookup: CDR1 MNHEY, CDR2 SMNVEV (reference sequence). The CDR3 spells CASSPSLGEFIYEQYF. The DNA of the CDR3 is TGTGCCAGCAGTCCCAGCCTGGGCGAGTTCATCTACGAGCAGTACTTC.

V is TRBV15 and J is TRBJ2-2, with TRBD2 identical over 7 bases. The V gene end was trimmed by 2 bases and the J gene end by 1 base; junction bases not matched to a gene: 1. Germline CDR1 and CDR2: LNHNV and YYDKDF (reference sequence). This CDR3 spans 15 amino acids. CDR3 DNA sequence: TGTGCCACCAGCAGAAAGCGGGAGAACACCGGGGAGCTGTTTTTT. Its protein product is CATSRKRENTGELFF. Full variable domain (missing parts from reference TRBV15 and TRBJ2-2): DAMVIQNPRYQVTQFGKPVTLSCSQTLNHNVMYWYQQKSSQAPKLLFHYYDKDFNNEADTPDNFQSRRPNTSFCFLDIRSPGLGDTAMYLCATSRKRENTGELFFGEGSRLTVL.

V usage is TRBV6-9 and J usage is TRBJ2-3; TRBD2 might be the D (5 bases). Germline V lookup: CDR1 MNHGY, CDR2 SVAAGI. The CDR3 consists of 10 residues. With 7 bases removed from V and 6 bases from J, the gap between germline ends came to 5 bases. CDR3 amino acids: CASTGDTQYF. The CDR3 coding sequence is TGTGCCAGCACGGGGGATACGCAGTATTTT.

The V call is TRBV27, the J call TRBJ2-5; D not certain. Germline V lookup: CDR1 MNHEY, CDR2 SMNVEV (reference sequence). V was cut by 2 bases and J by 3 bases, with 10 bases left in between. The CDR3 is made up of 14 amino acids. The CDR3 region is CASSLRNPEETQYF. CDR3 sequence (DNA): TGTGCCAGCAGTTTAAGGAACCCGGAAGAGACCCAGTACTTC.

This clone appeared a single time. The chain links TRBV5-8 to TRBJ2-7; D remains unclear. Germline CDR1 SGHTS, CDR2 YDEGEE. Trimming took 0 bases from V and 0 from J, leaving 7 bases between them. The CDR3 totals 14 residues. The CDR3 nucleotides are TGTGCCAGCAGCTTGGCCGGAGTCTCCTACGAGCAGTACTTC. It is translated as CASSLAGVSYEQYF.

The rearrangement uses TRBV5-6 and TRBJ1-1; possible D gene TRBD1, 6 bases. The germline V and J ends were trimmed by 2 bases and 11 bases, with 16 bases remaining between them. The V gene's germline CDR1 is SGHDT and CDR2 YYEEEE. The CDR3 spans 13 residues. CDR3: CASSLGDTQGAFF. CDR3 sequence (DNA): TGTGCCAGCAGCTTAGGGGACACTCAGGGGGCTTTCTTT.

The chain combines TRBV29-1 with TRBJ2-3, with a tentative D call TRBD1 (5 bases). The CDR3 is made up of 11 amino acids. V was cut by 7 bases and J by 8 bases, with 13 bases left in between. The germline V gene encodes CDR1 SQVTM and CDR2 ANQGSEA. This CDR3 reads CSAPQGGTQYF. The DNA of the CDR3 is TGCAGCGCACCGCAGGGTGGTACGCAGTATTTT.

The genes are TRBV5-5 and TRBJ1-1, with D uncertain. The germline V and J ends were trimmed by 2 bases and 4 bases, with 12 bases remaining between them. In germline, CDR1 is SGHKS, CDR2 YYEKEE (reference sequence). There are 14 residues in the CDR3. CDR3 sequence (DNA): TGTGCCAGCAGCTTTATCACGCGCGGCACTGAAGCTTTCTTT. Its protein product is CASSFITRGTEAFF.

The chain is built from TRBV29-1 and TRBJ2-5; 7 positions match TRBD1. The V and J ends lost 1 base and 4 bases, in that order; junction bases with no gene match: 6. The CDR3 runs to 14 residues. Germline V lookup: CDR1 SQVTM, CDR2 ANQGSEA. CDR3 nucleotide sequence: TGCAGCGTTGAAGTGGGACAGACTGGAGAGACCCAGTACTTC. This sequence encodes CSVEVGQTGETQYF.

This sequence joins TRBV2 and TRBJ2-1; the D gene is possibly TRBD2 (6 bases). The CDR3 contains 13 residues. V was shortened by 7 bases and J by 12 bases, with 19 bases between the two germline ends. Per germline, CDR1 SNHLY and CDR2 FYNNEI. The CDR3 region is CASIPASELAQFF. In DNA, the CDR3 is TGTGCCAGCATCCCCGCTAGCGAGCTGGCGCAGTTCTTC. Using reference TRBV2 and TRBJ2-1 for the parts outside the CDR3, the full variable domain is EPEVTQTPSHQVTQMGQEVILRCVPISNHLYFYWYRQILGQKVEFLVSFYNNEISEKSEIFDDQFSVERPDGSNFTLKIRSTKLEDSAMYFCASIPASELAQFFGPGTRLTVL.

V and J are TRBV5-4 and TRBJ2-5; D possibly matches TRBD1 or TRBD2 (5 bases each). The length of the CDR3 is 10 residues. Germline loops: CDR1 SGHNT, CDR2 YYREEE (reference sequence). Between the trimmed V and J ends, which lost 8 bases and 4 bases, there was a span of 6 bases. Written as DNA, the CDR3 is TGTGCCAGTGGGGGAGAGACCCAGTACTTC. The encoded protein is CASGGETQYF.

The J gene is TRBJ1-2, the V gene TRBV21-1. TRBV21-1 is tagged as a pseudogene. This CDR3 has 18 residues. The CDR3 DNA reads as TGTGCCAGCAGCACACACCAAAGGCGCCCGGGGCATGGCTATGGCTACACCTTC. Translation: CASSTHQRRPGHGYGYTF.

This chain connects TRBV19 to TRBJ1-1; D gene unclear. The V and J ends lost 2 bases and 5 bases respectively, with 9 bases between them. This CDR3 is built from 13 residues. Germline V gene lookup returns CDR1 LNHDA and CDR2 SQIVND (reference sequence). CDR3 sequence: CASSITVLTEAFF. Written as DNA, the CDR3 is TGTGCCAGTAGTATAACAGTATTAACTGAAGCTTTCTTT.

The V gene is TRBV9, the J gene TRBJ2-3; 10 bases line up with TRBD1. The CDR3 runs 17 residues. Trimming removed 4 bases from V and 4 bases from J; junction bases left unmatched: 12. The germline V gene has CDR1 SGDLS and CDR2 YYNGEE. CDR3 in DNA: TGTGCCAGCAGCCCCGGAAGGTGGGACAGGGGCCCAGATACGCAGTATTTT. This encodes CASSPGRWDRGPDTQYF.

The chain recombines TRBV27 with TRBJ2-2; 11 bases are shared with TRBD1. The J segment lost 5 bases and the V segment lost 6 bases, leaving 8 bases of the junction unmatched. The CDR3 is made up of 16 amino acids. Germline values: CDR1 MNHEY, CDR2 SMNVEV (reference sequence). The CDR3 reads CASRPGTGGLTGELFF. CDR3 in DNA: TGTGCCAGCAGGCCCGGGACAGGGGGTTTAACCGGGGAGCTGTTTTTT.

The chain links TRBV15 to TRBJ2-1; D unclear. Germline lookup yields CDR1 LNHNV and CDR2 YYDKDF (reference sequence). The CDR3 sequence is 12 residues long. V was pared by 5 bases and J by 3 bases, with 5 bases between. DNA of the CDR3: TGTGCCACCAGCGTCCTCTACAATGAGCAGTTCTTC. This encodes CATSVLYNEQFF.

CDR3 sequence reads: CASSSTWTGGNYGYTF. The CDR3 region has the DNA TGTGCCAGCAGTTCCACCTGGACAGGAGGGAACTATGGCTACACCTTC. The chain has TRBV27 and TRBJ1-2; 7 bases align to TRBD1. The CDR3 has 16 residues. Per the germline V gene, CDR1 is MNHEY and CDR2 is SMNVEV (reference sequence). V lost 4 bases, J lost 2 bases, and 10 bases stayed unmatched.

CDR3 in DNA: TGTGCCACCAGCAGCATTAACAGGGATGGCTACACCTTC. Translation gives CATSSINRDGYTF. This rearrangement joins TRBV15 to TRBJ1-2, with D possibly matching TRBD1 (6 bases). Germline CDR1 LNHNV, CDR2 YYDKDF (reference sequence). Trimming removed 3 bases at V and 6 bases at J, with 11 bases between. The CDR3 consists of 13 residues.

V and J are TRBV11-2 and TRBJ2-2; D remains unclear. The CDR3 has 15 residues. The V end was cut by 7 bases, the J end by 0 bases, with 12 bases between. Per germline, CDR1 SGHAT and CDR2 FQNNGV. The CDR3 nucleotides read TGTGCCAGCACCTACCCCCATCCGAACACCGGGGAGCTGTTTTTT. This sequence encodes CASTYPHPNTGELFF.

Written as DNA, the CDR3 is TGTGCCAGCAGCCTGGTCGACGAAGCTTTCTTT. Translation: CASSLVDEAFF. V gene TRBV14 combines with J gene TRBJ1-1; D unresolved. Germline CDR1 SGHDN, CDR2 FVKESK. V lost 4 bases and J lost 8, with 8 bases in between. The CDR3 runs to 11 residues. Together with reference TRBV14 and TRBJ1-1, the CDR3 gives the full variable domain: EAGVTQFPSHSVIEKGQTVTLRCDPISGHDNLYWYRRVMGKEIKFLLHFVKESKQDESGMPNNRFLAERTGGTYSTLKVQPAELEDSGVYFCASSLVDEAFFGQGTRLTVV.

This clone was seen a single time. The chain employs TRBV29-1 and TRBJ2-7, with TRBD2 identical over 11 bases. The germline V gene encodes CDR1 SQVTM and CDR2 ANQGSEA. Trimming removed 4 bases from V and 2 bases from J; junction bases left unmatched: 10. The CDR3 is 16 residues long. The chain's CDR3 is CSVAASGRLITYEQYF. In DNA form, the CDR3 reads TGCAGCGTTGCCGCTAGCGGGAGGTTGATTACCTACGAGCAGTACTTC.

The chain employs TRBV5-1 and TRBJ2-1; 10 bases agree with TRBD2. The ends lost 2 bases at V and 7 bases at J; junction bases unmatched: 6. CDR1 and CDR2 from the germline V gene are SGHRS and YFSETQ. The length of the CDR3 is 15 residues. CDR3 loop: CASSFASGSRNEQFF. DNA of the CDR3: TGCGCCAGCAGCTTCGCTAGCGGGAGCCGGAATGAGCAGTTCTTC.

V and J are TRBV6-5 and TRBJ1-1; tentative D call: TRBD1 (5 bases). The CDR3 sequence is 13 residues long. Germline CDR1 reads MNHEY; CDR2 reads SVGAGI. With 0 bases removed from V and 7 bases from J, the gap between germline ends came to 9 bases. The CDR3 sequence is CASSYSAGLEAFF. DNA of the CDR3: TGTGCCAGCAGTTACTCTGCAGGGCTTGAAGCTTTCTTT.

The genes are TRBV7-9 and TRBJ2-7; D perhaps matches TRBD2 (5 bases). Germline CDR1 reads SEHNR; CDR2 reads FQNEAQ (reference sequence). CDR3 length: 14 amino acids. Deletions cut 3 bases from V and 1 base from J, with 10 bases between. The CDR3, as DNA: TGTGCCAGCAGCTTCGGACTGGGATCCTACGAGCAGTACTTC. It encodes CASSFGLGSYEQYF.

The V call is TRBV7-9, the J call TRBJ2-7, with 11 bases aligning to TRBD1. V lost 7 bases, J lost 3 bases, and 11 bases stayed unmatched. CDR3 length: 16 amino acids. Germline values: CDR1 SEHNR, CDR2 FQNEAQ (reference sequence). CDR3 in amino acids: CASTIEPGQGGYEQYF. The CDR3 bases are TGTGCCAGCACAATTGAACCGGGACAGGGGGGCTACGAGCAGTACTTC.

The V gene is TRBV28, the J gene TRBJ1-1; D is possibly TRBD1 (6 bases). V was trimmed by 5 bases and J by 4 bases, leaving 11 bases between them. In germline, CDR1 is MDHEN, CDR2 SYDVKM. There are 13 residues in the CDR3. In DNA, the CDR3 is TGTGCCAGCAGTCCCTGGGGGCCCACTGAAGCTTTCTTT. Protein: CASSPWGPTEAFF. The whole variable domain, filled in from reference TRBV28 and TRBJ1-1, reads DVKVTQSSRYLVKRTGEKVFLECVQDMDHENMFWYRQDPGLGLRLIYFSYDVKMKEKGDIPEGYSVSREKKERFSLILESASTNQTSMYLCASSPWGPTEAFFGQGTRLTVV.

This sequence joins TRBV7-9 and TRBJ2-5, with D tentatively TRBD1 (5 bases). V lost 4 bases, J lost 2 bases, and 11 bases lay in between. This CDR3 is built from 14 residues. Germline-derived CDR1 and CDR2 are SEHNR and FQNEAQ (reference sequence). CDR3 amino acids: CASSYEQAQETQYF. For the CDR3, the DNA is TGTGCCAGCAGCTACGAACAGGCTCAAGAGACCCAGTACTTC.

This chain uses TRBV27 with TRBJ2-1, with D unclear. The germline V gene encodes CDR1 MNHEY and CDR2 SMNVEV (reference sequence). The germline V and J ends were trimmed by 6 bases and 0 bases, with 12 bases remaining between them. CDR3 length: 15 residues. This chain's CDR3 is CASRTGLSSYNEQFF. As DNA, the CDR3 is TGTGCCAGCAGGACCGGGCTCAGCTCCTACAATGAGCAGTTCTTC.

This rearrangement joins TRBV7-3 to TRBJ1-2; 10 bases are shared with TRBD1. Germline V gene lookup returns CDR1 SGHTA and CDR2 FQGTGA. Trimming took 5 bases from V and 8 from J; bases not matched to a gene: 14. CDR3 length: 16 amino acids. This CDR3 is CASSPIGGTGVFGYTF. CDR3 in DNA: TGTGCCAGCAGCCCCATTGGCGGGACAGGGGTTTTCGGCTACACCTTC.

On this clone itself: The same CDR3 also results from other DNA sequences found in this sample. The chain has TRBV5-6 and TRBJ1-3; D is undetermined. This CDR3 has 14 amino acids. Germline V gene sequence: CDR1 SGHDT, CDR2 YYEEEE. Trimming removed 4 bases from V and 0 bases from J, with 8 bases in between. The CDR3 loop is CASSLRGSGNTIYF. The CDR3 region has the DNA TGTGCCAGCAGCCTACGGGGCTCTGGAAACACCATATATTTT.

The CDR3 sequence: CASSLVGQTTEQYF. In nucleotides, the CDR3 is TGTGCCAGCAGCTTAGTGGGACAGACGACCGAGCAGTACTTC. The genes are TRBV7-2 and TRBJ2-5, with 7 bases lining up with TRBD1. The end of the DNA fits TRBJ2-7 better, so the J call may be wrong. The CDR3 sequence is 14 residues long. Germline CDR1 is SGHTA and CDR2 is FQGNSA.

The chain couples TRBV7-3 to TRBJ1-1; tentatively, D is TRBD1 (5 bases). Germline lookup yields CDR1 SGHTA and CDR2 FQGTGA. With 5 bases removed from V and 3 bases from J, the gap between germline ends came to 10 bases. The CDR3 covers 13 residues. The CDR3 region has the DNA TGTGCCAGCAGCCCCCGCAGGGACACTGAAGCTTTCTTT. This translates into CASSPRRDTEAFF.